This TCR beta chain was found in a study of cytomegalovirus exposure and HLA in healthy donors. Across the study: There were 300 to 400 genotyped donors. Of these, roughly 80% fell in the genetic ancestry cluster associated with self-reported Caucasian donors. Study-level findings and limits: Later analysis associated a missense DCLRE1C variant with TCR beta V- and J-gene trimming. Excluded were some V segments that proved indistinguishable, including TRBV6-2 and TRBV6-3.

V gave up 4 bases and J gave up 7 bases, with 16 bases separating them. The CDR3 loop spans 14 amino acids. Germline V CDR1 and CDR2: SGHDN, FVKESK. PCR employed 60 Vbeta and 13 Jbeta primers. Produced via immunoSEQ multiplex PCR; TCRdb's table is partial and in-frame only. The sample gives over 75,000 clones, over 70% of which show up once; roughly 6.6% is in the top ten. A word on this clone: Antigen specificity is unknown.

The TCR was taken from a man aged 50-59 years in good health and CMV-seropositive. V and J are TRBV14 and TRBJ1-1; D is possibly TRBD1 (5 bases). Sequencing used PBMCs. CDR3 protein: CASSLTGLGYEAFF. The DNA for the CDR3 is TGTGCCAGCAGCCTTACGGGACTTGGTTATGAAGCTTTCTTT.